A selection of T cell receptor beta chains follows, all from one sample in a study of T-cell reconstitution after alpha-beta-depleted transplantation in children. MiXCR, applied by TCRdb to the PCR reads, yields one record per CDR3 protein. The data hold about 980,000 distinct CDR3 sequences, with about 29% observed a single time. The starting material was PBMCs, mostly from graft donor cells, obtained 360 days after TCRalphabeta/CD19-depleted stem cell transplant. These receptors all come from a boy younger than two who had a stem cell transplant for SCID, so the T cells may come from the graft donor. Both conserved end residues are part of each CDR3. The D gene is left open where the match is weak. Size tells how often a clone was seen (once, few, many) or the class of an expanded clone, and some rows leave it out.

>few|TRBV7-6|NA|TRBJ2-3
CASSPQGRLGTDTQYF
TGTGCCAGCAGCCCCCAGGGACGGTTGGGCACAGATACGCAGTATTTT
>few|TRBV5-5|NA|TRBJ2-1
CASSWNEQFF
TGTGCCAGCAGCTGGAATGAGCAGTTCTTC
>NA|TRBV24-1|NA|TRBJ2-3
CATSARDRTDTQYF
TGTGCCACCAGTGCCCGGGACCGAACAGATACGCAGTATTTT
>many|TRBV6-2/TRBV6-3|TRBD1|TRBJ2-7
CASSGDRNYEQYF
TGTGCCAGCAGCGGGGACAGGAATTACGAGCAGTACTTC
>NA|TRBV6-1|TRBD2|TRBJ2-3
CASIGARGNTDTQYF
TGTGCCAGCATCGGCGCGCGGGGGAACACAGATACGCAGTATTTT
>NA|TRBV5-1|NA|TRBJ1-2
CASSLGRGAPYGYTF
TGCGCCAGCAGCTTGGGAAGGGGCGCCCCCTATGGCTACACCTTC
>NA|TRBV12-3/TRBV12-4|TRBD1|TRBJ1-1
CASGTGALNTEAFF
TGTGCCAGCGGAACAGGGGCCCTGAACACTGAAGCTTTCTTT
>few|TRBV4-3|TRBD1|TRBJ1-1
CASSKGQWEVNTEAFF
TGCGCCAGCAGCAAGGGACAGTGGGAGGTGAACACTGAAGCTTTCTTT
>NA|TRBV12-3/TRBV12-4|NA|TRBJ1-1
CASSLMGGRTEAFF
TGTGCCAGCAGTTTGATGGGGGGCCGAACTGAAGCTTTCTTT
>few|TRBV18|NA|TRBJ2-5
CASSRSSETQYF
TGTGCCAGCTCCCGATCAAGCGAGACCCAGTACTTC
>once|TRBV18|NA|TRBJ2-7
CASSRPNHEQYF
TGTGCCAGCTCGCGGCCCAATCACGAGCAGTACTTC
>many|TRBV7-9|TRBD2|TRBJ2-5
CASSLAPSGGQETQYF
TGTGCCAGCAGCTTGGCCCCAAGCGGGGGCCAAGAGACCCAGTACTTC
>NA|TRBV7-9|NA|TRBJ1-5
CASSLDGPRNQPQHF
TGTGCCAGCAGCTTAGATGGGCCACGCAATCAGCCCCAGCATTTT
>NA|TRBV12-3/TRBV12-4|TRBD1|TRBJ1-2
CASTSGQPYGYTF
TGTGCCAGCACTTCGGGACAGCCCTATGGCTACACCTTC
>NA|TRBV3-1|NA|TRBJ2-7
CASARGGGPLYEQYF
TGTGCCAGCGCCCGAGGGGGGGGACCCCTCTACGAGCAGTACTTC
>many|TRBV13|NA|TRBJ1-1
CASSPLRRGVNTEAFF
TGTGCCAGCAGCCCTCTAAGGAGGGGGGTGAACACTGAAGCTTTCTTT
>NA|TRBV10-3|NA|TRBJ2-2
CASMGQPNTGELFF
TGTGCCAGTATGGGGCAGCCGAACACCGGGGAGCTGTTTTTT
>once|TRBV5-1|TRBD2|TRBJ2-2
CASSLSPSGGAAGELFF
TGCGCCAGCAGCTTGAGCCCTAGCGGGGGGGCCGCCGGGGAGCTGTTTTTT
>once|TRBV3-1|NA|TRBJ1-1
CASSLTRTVNTEAFF
TGTGCCAGCAGCCTAACCCGGACCGTTAACACTGAAGCTTTCTTT
>NA|TRBV11-2|TRBD1|TRBJ1-3
CASSFLYQGGTGNTIYF
TGTGCCAGCAGCTTCCTCTACCAGGGGGGAACTGGAAACACCATATATTTT
>NA|TRBV5-1|NA|TRBJ2-1
CASSPGPGSSYNEQFF
TGCGCCAGCAGCCCCGGACCGGGTTCGTCGTACAATGAGCAGTTCTTC
>NA|TRBV2|TRBD1|TRBJ1-2
CAVPGQGANGYTF
TGTGCCGTTCCGGGACAGGGGGCGAATGGCTACACCTTC
>NA|TRBV12-3/TRBV12-4|NA|TRBJ2-7
CASSLEVQSPYF
TGTGCCAGCAGTTTAGAGGTCCAAAGTCCGTACTTC
>few|TRBV7-9|TRBD1|TRBJ1-1
CASSPRTGAIEAFF
TGTGCCAGCAGCCCAAGGACAGGGGCCATTGAAGCTTTCTTT
>few|TRBV5-1|TRBD1|TRBJ1-4
CASRGTVNEKLFF
TGCGCCAGCAGAGGGACAGTTAATGAAAAACTGTTTTTT
>NA|TRBV29-1|TRBD1|TRBJ2-7
CSVRTGSNEQYF
TGCAGCGTTCGGACAGGGAGCAACGAGCAGTACTTC
>NA|TRBV6-2/TRBV6-3|TRBD1|TRBJ2-5
CASRETGGTETQYF
TGTGCCAGCAGGGAGACAGGGGGAACGGAGACCCAGTACTTC
>NA|TRBV5-6|NA|TRBJ1-1
CASSYVLEGNTEAFF
TGTGCCAGCAGCTACGTACTAGAGGGTAACACTGAAGCTTTCTTT
>NA|TRBV20-1|NA|TRBJ1-4
CSAPGGSFNEKLFF
TGCAGTGCACCTGGGGGCAGCTTTAATGAAAAACTGTTTTTT
>NA|TRBV5-1|NA|TRBJ2-3
CASSRGLGRTDTQYF
TGCGCCAGCAGCCGAGGACTCGGGCGCACAGATACGCAGTATTTT
>NA|TRBV6-5|TRBD1|TRBJ1-1
CASSYGAGQTNTEAFF
TGTGCCAGCAGTTATGGGGCGGGACAGACGAACACTGAAGCTTTCTTT
>few|TRBV12-3/TRBV12-4|NA|TRBJ2-3
CASSLRDTGLTQYF
TGTGCCAGCAGTTTAAGGGATACCGGCCTGACGCAGTATTTT
>few|TRBV6-1|NA|TRBJ2-7
CASSPGFYPSYEQYF
TGTGCCAGCAGCCCGGGGTTTTATCCCTCCTACGAGCAGTACTTC
>NA|TRBV27|NA|TRBJ2-7
CASSPGGRYEQYF
TGTGCCAGCAGTCCAGGGGGGAGGTACGAGCAGTACTTC
>NA|TRBV29-1|TRBD1|TRBJ1-1
CSVARDRAAEAFF
TGCAGCGTAGCCCGGGACAGGGCTGCTGAAGCTTTCTTT
>once|TRBV7-7|TRBD1|TRBJ2-5
CASSQGQGLAQYF
TGTGCCAGCAGCCAGGGACAGGGGTTGGCCCAGTACTTC
>NA|TRBV4-1|TRBD1|TRBJ1-3
CASSQDRGRSGNTIYF
TGTGCCAGCAGCCAAGACAGGGGCCGCTCTGGAAACACCATATATTTT
>NA|TRBV20-1|NA|TRBJ2-1
CSAAHNEQFF
TGCAGTGCGGCCCACAATGAGCAGTTCTTC
>few|TRBV7-9|NA|TRBJ1-4
CASSWGEKLFF
TGTGCCAGCAGCTGGGGGGAAAAACTGTTTTTT
>few|TRBV7-9|TRBD2|TRBJ2-7
CASSLAPAGGEEQYF
TGTGCCAGCAGCTTAGCGCCAGCGGGGGGTGAAGAGCAGTACTTC
>NA|TRBV4-3|TRBD1|TRBJ1-2
CASSQEEPGTGGNYGYTF
TGCGCCAGCAGCCAAGAGGAACCCGGGACAGGGGGGAACTATGGCTACACCTTC
>few|TRBV9|TRBD1|TRBJ1-2
CASSGSDRADYGYTF
TGTGCCAGCAGTGGTTCGGACAGGGCCGACTATGGCTACACCTTC
>NA|TRBV12-3/TRBV12-4|NA|TRBJ2-2
CASSFRGPTGELFF
TGTGCCAGCAGTTTCCGGGGACCAACCGGGGAGCTGTTTTTT
>NA|TRBV30|NA|TRBJ1-1
CAWSDPTEAFF
TGTGCCTGGAGTGACCCGACTGAAGCTTTCTTT
>NA|TRBV9|TRBD1|TRBJ1-1
CASSAQQGRTEAFF
TGTGCCAGCAGCGCCCAACAGGGGAGGACTGAAGCTTTCTTT
>few|TRBV12-3/TRBV12-4|NA|TRBJ1-5
CASTPRGRQPQHF
TGTGCCAGCACCCCGAGGGGCCGGCAGCCCCAGCATTTT
>few|TRBV5-1|NA|TRBJ1-2
CASSRDEPNYGYTF
TGCGCCAGCAGCCGGGACGAGCCTAACTATGGCTACACCTTC
>NA|TRBV11-1|TRBD1|TRBJ1-5
CASSLVVLGQPGDQPQHF
TGTGCCAGCAGCTTAGTGGTCCTGGGACAGCCGGGGGATCAGCCCCAGCATTTT
>many|TRBV5-1|NA|TRBJ2-3
CASSNFTDTQYF
TGCGCCAGCAGTAACTTCACAGATACGCAGTATTTT
>few|TRBV14|TRBD1|TRBJ2-1
CASSQDRVSENEQFF
TGTGCCAGCAGCCAGGACAGGGTTAGTGAGAATGAGCAGTTCTTC
>few|TRBV5-1|NA|TRBJ1-4
CASSLAGGLGEKLFF
TGCGCCAGCAGCTTGGCCGGCGGGTTGGGTGAAAAACTGTTTTTT
>NA|TRBV5-1|NA|TRBJ2-2
CASSRRNGPNTGELFF
TGCGCCAGCAGCCGTCGGAACGGCCCGAACACCGGGGAGCTGTTTTTT
>NA|TRBV5-1|NA|TRBJ1-4
CASSSGGTTNEKLFF
TGCGCCAGCAGCTCTGGAGGGACAACTAATGAAAAACTGTTTTTT
>NA|TRBV29-1|NA|TRBJ2-7
CSVIGGSYEQYF
TGCAGCGTTATAGGTGGCTCCTACGAGCAGTACTTC
>NA|TRBV20-1|NA|TRBJ2-3
CSARSTGKIGDTQYF
TGCAGTGCTAGGAGCACAGGGAAGATTGGAGATACGCAGTATTTT
>NA|TRBV4-3|TRBD1|TRBJ2-2
CASSHEQGRVTGELFF
TGCGCCAGCAGCCATGAACAGGGGAGAGTAACCGGGGAGCTGTTTTTT
>NA|TRBV5-1|NA|TRBJ1-1
CASSFAPSGWGDTEAFF
TGCGCCAGCAGCTTTGCCCCCTCCGGGTGGGGGGACACTGAAGCTTTCTTT
>NA|TRBV10-3|NA|TRBJ2-5
CAIGTLGGGLETQYF
TGTGCCATCGGGACGTTAGGGGGGGGTTTGGAGACCCAGTACTTC
>few|TRBV28|NA|TRBJ1-2
CASVLPGYGYTF
TGTGCCAGCGTTCTCCCCGGCTATGGCTACACCTTC
>NA|TRBV5-1|NA|TRBJ2-7
CASSSTGRPGEQYF
TGCGCCAGCAGTTCGACGGGACGTCCTGGGGAGCAGTACTTC